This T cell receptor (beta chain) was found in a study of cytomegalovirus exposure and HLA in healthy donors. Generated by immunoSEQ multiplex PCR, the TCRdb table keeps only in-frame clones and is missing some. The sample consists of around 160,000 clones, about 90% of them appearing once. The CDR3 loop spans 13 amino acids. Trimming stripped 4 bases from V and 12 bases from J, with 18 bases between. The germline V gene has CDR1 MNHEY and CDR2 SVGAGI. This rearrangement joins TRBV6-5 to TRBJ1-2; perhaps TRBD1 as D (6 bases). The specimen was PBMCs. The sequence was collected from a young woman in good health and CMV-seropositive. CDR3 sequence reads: CASSSPRGAHHTF. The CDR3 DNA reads TGTGCCAGCAGTTCCCCCAGGGGTGCCCACCACACCTTC.